Below are 15 T cell receptor beta chains sequenced from a single sample in a study of shared clonotypes between healthy human individuals. The data were produced by immunoSEQ multiplex PCR, yet TCRdb's version contains in-frame clones alone and is incomplete. The sample lists more than 550,000 clones, roughly 88% occurring once. The specimen sequenced was memory CD8+ T cells from PBMCs. Subset defined: CD45RO+ cells pooled with CCR7-negative TemRA cells. These receptor sequences come from a man aged 18-30 years in good health. Some clones in this sample may be carry-over from other donors' samples.

The chain employs TRBV5-1 and TRBJ2-7, with D possibly TRBD1 on 6 matching bases. CDR3 length: 14 amino acids. V lost 1 base and J lost 2, with 10 bases in between. Germline V lookup: CDR1 SGHRS, CDR2 YFSETQ. CDR3: CASSLIGQTYEQYF. DNA of the CDR3: TGCGCCAGCAGCTTGATAGGACAGACCTACGAGCAGTACTTC.

The chain recombines TRBV2 with TRBJ2-7, with D perhaps assigned TRBD1 or TRBD2 (5 bases each). CDR3 size: 15 residues. Trimming took off 1 base at V and 4 bases at J, with 14 bases between the two ends. CDR1 SNHLY and CDR2 FYNNEI come from the germline V gene. CDR3 in amino acids: CASSEGRGRRYEQYF. For the CDR3, the DNA is TGTGCCAGCAGTGAAGGTCGGGGCAGGCGATACGAGCAGTACTTC.

This sequence joins TRBV2 and TRBJ2-6; no reliable D call. The CDR3 is made up of 15 amino acids. Germline CDR1 and CDR2: SNHLY and FYNNEI. The V end lost 7 bases, the J end lost 0 bases, and 10 bases lay between the germline ends. This CDR3 reads CASTQGPSGANVLTF. The CDR3, as DNA: TGTGCCAGCACCCAAGGGCCCTCTGGGGCCAACGTCCTGACTTTC. Variable domain in full (rest from reference TRBV2 and TRBJ2-6): EPEVTQTPSHQVTQMGQEVILRCVPISNHLYFYWYRQILGQKVEFLVSFYNNEISEKSEIFDDQFSVERPDGSNFTLKIRSTKLEDSAMYFCASTQGPSGANVLTFGAGSRLTVL.

This clone was recorded once. The chain is built from TRBV10-1 and TRBJ2-3; D is uncertain. The germline CDR1 and CDR2 sequences are WNHNN and SYGVQD (reference sequence). V dropped 2 bases and J dropped 9 bases, with 12 bases sitting between them. The CDR3 has 13 residues. The CDR3 sequence: CASSEDELLTQYF. CDR3 DNA: TGCGCCAGCAGTGAGGACGAGCTTTTAACGCAGTATTTT.

V usage is TRBV7-8 and J usage is TRBJ2-7, with D hard to call. The CDR3 has 14 amino acids. The V end was cut by 8 bases, the J end by 2 bases, with 16 bases between. Germline assignment: CDR1 SGHVS and CDR2 FQNEAQ. The CDR3 loop reads CASFPPTVPYEQYF. The DNA for the CDR3 is TGTGCCAGCTTCCCACCAACAGTCCCCTACGAGCAGTACTTC.

The V gene is TRBV30, the J gene TRBJ2-7, with 8 bases aligning to TRBD2. The J segment lost 0 bases and the V segment lost 3 bases, leaving 4 bases of the junction unmatched. The CDR3 is 14 residues long. The germline gives CDR1 GTSNPN, CDR2 SVGIG (reference sequence). CDR3: CAWSLAGVSYEQYF. The DNA of the CDR3 is TGTGCCTGGAGCCTAGCGGGCGTCTCCTACGAGCAGTACTTC.

The chain carries TRBV2 and TRBJ2-2; 9 nucleotides agree with TRBD2. J was trimmed by 7 bases and V by 6 bases; bases with no gene match: 12. This CDR3 has 16 amino acids. Germline lookup yields CDR1 SNHLY and CDR2 FYNNEI. Written as DNA, the CDR3 is TGTGCCAGCAGGCTGTCGCGGGAGGGTTCGAGCGGGGAGCTGTTTTTT. It translates to CASRLSREGSSGELFF.

J is TRBJ2-7 and V is TRBV4-2; unclear D gene. V was shortened by 5 bases and J by 4 bases, with 6 bases between the two germline ends. The germline V gene encodes CDR1 LGHNA and CDR2 YNFKEQ. The CDR3 contains 11 residues. CDR3 sequence reads: CASSDGYEQYF. Written as DNA, the CDR3 is TGTGCCAGCAGCGATGGTTACGAGCAGTACTTC.

This rearrangement joins TRBV5-1 to TRBJ2-3, with unresolved D. Germline CDR1 is SGHRS and CDR2 is YFSETQ. V lost 5 bases to trimming and J lost 2 bases, with 9 bases between them. The CDR3 sequence is 13 residues long. The CDR3 region has the DNA TGCGCCAGCAGTTGGACCGTCACAGATACGCAGTATTTT. It specifies CASSWTVTDTQYF.

J is TRBJ1-5 and V is TRBV27; 8 bases are shared with TRBD1. The CDR3 runs 14 residues. Looked up from germline, CDR1 is MNHEY and CDR2 is SMNVEV (reference sequence). Trimming removed 3 bases from V and 6 bases from J; junction bases left unmatched: 4. CDR3 sequence reads: CASSLTGVGQPQHF. The DNA of the CDR3 is TGTGCCAGCAGTTTGACAGGGGTGGGTCAGCCCCAGCATTTT.

The rearrangement links TRBV6-1 to TRBJ1-1; 8 positions agree with TRBD1. The germline gives CDR1 MNHNS, CDR2 SASEGT. The CDR3 extends over 13 amino acids. The V and J ends lost 4 bases and 11 bases, in that order; junction bases with no gene match: 9. In nucleotides, the CDR3 is TGTGCCAGCAGTGTTAATGACAGGGGAGAGGCTTTCTTT. Amino acids: CASSVNDRGEAFF.

The chain recombines TRBV28 with TRBJ2-4; 9 bases line up with TRBD2. Trimming removed 2 bases from V and 2 bases from J; junction bases left unmatched: 7. The germline V gene encodes CDR1 MDHEN and CDR2 SYDVKM. This CDR3 has 17 amino acids. The DNA for the CDR3 is TGTGCCAGCAGTTTAGTTTCTAGCGGGATGTCCAAAAACATTCAGTACTTC. This sequence encodes CASSLVSSGMSKNIQYF.

The V call is TRBV7-2, the J call TRBJ2-6, with unresolved D. The V and J ends lost 3 bases and 0 bases respectively, with 12 bases between them. Per germline, CDR1 SGHTA and CDR2 FQGNSA. The CDR3 spans 17 residues. DNA of the CDR3: TGTGCCAGCAGCTTTTATTTGTTCGACTCTGGGGCCAACGTCCTGACTTTC. Translation gives CASSFYLFDSGANVLTF. Drawing the rest from reference TRBV7-2 and TRBJ2-6, the complete variable domain is GAGVSQSPSNKVTEKGKDVELRCDPISGHTALYWYRQSLGQGLEFLIYFQGNSAPDKSGLPSDRFSAERTGGSVSTLTIQRTQQEDSAVYLCASSFYLFDSGANVLTFGAGSRLTVL.

The chain is built from TRBV5-5 and TRBJ1-2, with D perhaps matching TRBD1 (6 bases). The germline V gene has CDR1 SGHKS and CDR2 YYEKEE (reference sequence). The CDR3 has 17 residues. V was shortened by 3 bases and J by 3 bases, with 21 bases between the two germline ends. The CDR3 DNA sequence: TGTGCCAGCAGCTCCACCACAGGGCTCATGGAAGACTATGGCTACACCTTC. Translation gives CASSSTTGLMEDYGYTF.

This clone has only one observation. The V and J genes are TRBV27 and TRBJ2-2; 8 bases are a match to TRBD1. Germline V gene data show CDR1 as MNHEY and CDR2 as SMNVEV (reference sequence). After removal of 3 bases from V and 3 bases from J, the junction contained 6 bases not matched to a gene. The CDR3 is made up of 16 amino acids. The CDR3 here is CASSFSGGEYTGELFF. CDR3 DNA sequence: TGTGCCAGCAGTTTTTCAGGGGGCGAATACACCGGGGAGCTGTTTTTT.